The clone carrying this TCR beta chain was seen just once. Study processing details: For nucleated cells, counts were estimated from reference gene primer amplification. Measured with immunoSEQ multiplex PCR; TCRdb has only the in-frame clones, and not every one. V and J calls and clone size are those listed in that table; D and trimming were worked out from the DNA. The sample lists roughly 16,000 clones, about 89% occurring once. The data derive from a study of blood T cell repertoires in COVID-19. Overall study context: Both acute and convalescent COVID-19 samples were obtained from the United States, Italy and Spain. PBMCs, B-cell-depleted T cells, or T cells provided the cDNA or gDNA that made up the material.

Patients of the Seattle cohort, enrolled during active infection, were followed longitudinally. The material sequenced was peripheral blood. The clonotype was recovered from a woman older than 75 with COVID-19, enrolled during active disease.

The CDR3 here is CASSQRLTLSSGEQFF. The CDR3, as DNA: TGTGCCAGCAGCCAGCGACTAACCCTGAGTTCGGGAGAGCAGTTCTTC. This chain connects TRBV3-1 (or the pseudogene TRBV3-2) to TRBJ2-1; perhaps TRBD2 as D (5 bases). Trimming removed 3 bases at V and 10 bases at J, with 22 bases between. Per the germline V gene, CDR1 is LGHDT and CDR2 is YNNKEL (reference sequence). The CDR3 is 16 amino acids.